The next 16 T cell receptor beta chains were all read from a single sample in a study of T cell responses to AZD1222 COVID-19 vaccine. Clones were read by immunoSEQ multiplex PCR, and TCRdb kept only the in-frame ones, dropping some. The sample lists fewer than 65,000 clones, 70% to 90% occurring once. This material consisted of peripheral blood, taken 28 days after the second AZD1222 dose. The source of these receptors is an adult who received the AZD1222 COVID-19 vaccine.

CDR3 coding DNA: TGTGCCAGTAGTATCGGAGGCAACTCTAACTATGGCTACACCTTC. This translates into CASSIGGNSNYGYTF. V gene TRBV19 combines with J gene TRBJ1-2, with no clear D. The CDR3 contains 15 residues. From germline, CDR1 is LNHDA and CDR2 SQIVND (reference sequence). Trimming removed 3 bases at V and 0 bases at J, with 11 bases between.

The rearrangement joins TRBV19 to TRBJ1-1, with D possibly matching TRBD1 (6 bases). Germline V lookup: CDR1 LNHDA, CDR2 SQIVND (reference sequence). With 1 base removed from V and 0 bases from J, the gap between germline ends came to 30 bases. The CDR3 is made up of 22 amino acids. The CDR3 is CASSIVRARGGRWDVLNTEAFF. DNA for the CDR3: TGTGCCAGTAGTATAGTACGAGCCAGGGGAGGCAGGTGGGACGTTTTGAACACTGAAGCTTTCTTT.

The rearrangement joins TRBV6-1 to TRBJ2-5, with 8 bases identical to TRBD2. J gave up 4 bases and V 3 bases, and 7 bases lay outside the gene matches. This CDR3 has 15 amino acids. Germline loops: CDR1 MNHNS, CDR2 SASEGT. The CDR3 here is CASSDTGGSPETQYF. CDR3 DNA sequence: TGTGCCAGCAGTGATACGGGAGGGAGCCCAGAGACCCAGTACTTC.

The chain links TRBV2 to TRBJ1-5; D gene ambiguous. CDR1 SNHLY and CDR2 FYNNEI come from the germline V gene. The V end lost 5 bases, the J end lost 5 bases, and 13 bases lay between the germline ends. The CDR3 spans 14 residues. The CDR3 nucleotides are TGTGCCAGCAGTTCAGGACGGGAATATCAGCCCCAGCATTTT. It codes for CASSSGREYQPQHF.

This chain links TRBV9 with TRBJ2-5, with TRBD1 identical over 8 bases. The J segment lost 4 bases and the V segment lost 4 bases, leaving 6 bases of the junction unmatched. The length of the CDR3 is 14 residues. Germline CDR1 SGDLS, CDR2 YYNGEE. As DNA, the CDR3 is TGTGCCAGCAGCTCGCCAGGGGGCGGAGAGACCCAGTACTTC. Residues: CASSSPGGGETQYF.

The rearrangement links TRBV2 to TRBJ2-7; 11 bases line up with TRBD2. There are 16 residues in the CDR3. Germline trimming cut 7 bases from V and 0 bases from J; bases unmatched to any gene: 8. Germline-derived CDR1 and CDR2 are SNHLY and FYNNEI. The CDR3 DNA reads TGTGCCAGCACCGAAGGGGGACTAGCGGTCTCCTACGAGCAGTACTTC. Protein sequence: CASTEGGLAVSYEQYF.

V and J are TRBV24-1 and TRBJ2-1; D could derive from TRBD1 or TRBD2 (5 bases each). CDR3 size: 15 residues. V was clipped by 4 bases and J by 0 bases, with 9 bases between them. Germline CDR1 and CDR2: KGHDR and SFDVKD. Here the CDR3 DNA reads TGTGCCACCAGTGACCCAGGGAGCTCCTACAATGAGCAGTTCTTC. Translation gives CATSDPGSSYNEQFF.

J is TRBJ1-2 and V is TRBV28; TRBD1 matches at 9 bases. Germline-derived CDR1 and CDR2 are MDHEN and SYDVKM. CDR3 length: 13 amino acids. J lost 4 bases, V lost 4 bases, and 1 base had no gene match. In DNA form, the CDR3 reads TGTGCCAGCAGTTCGGGACAGGGCTATGGCTACACCTTC. Translating it yields CASSSGQGYGYTF.

The chain uses TRBV3-1 (or the pseudogene TRBV3-2) and TRBJ2-7; TRBD1 matches 12 bases. Germline CDR1 is LGHDT and CDR2 is YNNKEL (reference sequence). The junction had 7 bases not matched to a gene; V was cut back by 3 bases and J by 7 bases. This CDR3 contains 15 residues. The CDR3 reads CASSQEGQGAREQYF. CDR3 bases: TGTGCCAGCAGCCAGGAGGGACAGGGGGCTCGGGAGCAGTACTTC.

The rearrangement links TRBV2 to TRBJ1-2; D gene unclear. The germline V and J ends were trimmed by 2 bases and 1 base, with 5 bases remaining between them. The CDR3 covers 13 residues. Germline lookup yields CDR1 SNHLY and CDR2 FYNNEI. The CDR3 reads CASSERLNYGYTF. CDR3 coding DNA: TGTGCCAGCAGTGAACGGCTTAACTATGGCTACACCTTC. Filled out from reference TRBV2 and TRBJ1-2, the complete variable domain reads EPEVTQTPSHQVTQMGQEVILRCVPISNHLYFYWYRQILGQKVEFLVSFYNNEISEKSEIFDDQFSVERPDGSNFTLKIRSTKLEDSAMYFCASSERLNYGYTFGSGTRLTVV.

The table lists this clone with a few counts. The chain combines TRBV2 with TRBJ2-7; 13 bases fit TRBD2. V dropped 7 bases and J dropped 2; count of bases not matched to a gene: 8. Germline V gene lookup returns CDR1 SNHLY and CDR2 FYNNEI. The CDR3 covers 16 residues. In DNA, the CDR3 is TGTGCCAGCAATGGACTAGCGGGAGAGTTCGCCTACGAGCAGTACTTC. This sequence encodes CASNGLAGEFAYEQYF.

V and J are TRBV6-1 and TRBJ1-1; the D is unclear. The CDR3 loop spans 14 amino acids. V was shortened by 0 bases and J by 1 base, with 6 bases between the two germline ends. Germline V gene lookup returns CDR1 MNHNS and CDR2 SASEGT. The CDR3 sequence is CASSEARANTEAFF. The CDR3 DNA reads as TGTGCCAGCAGTGAAGCTCGTGCGAACACTGAAGCTTTCTTT.

CDR3 nucleotide sequence: TGTGCCAGCAGCCCCCCCCGAGCGGCCTTTAATGAGCAGTTCTTC. It yields the protein CASSPPRAAFNEQFF. V is TRBV7-9 and J is TRBJ2-1; weak D call: TRBD2 (5 bases). The germline V gene has CDR1 SEHNR and CDR2 FQNEAQ (reference sequence). Trimming stripped 5 bases from V and 7 bases from J, with 18 bases between. CDR3 size: 15 residues.

This chain uses TRBV2 with TRBJ2-5; unclear D gene. The CDR3 totals 11 residues. Germline V gene lookup returns CDR1 SNHLY and CDR2 FYNNEI. The V end lost 5 bases, the J end lost 2 bases, and 3 bases lay between the germline ends. The CDR3: CASSPQETQYF. CDR3 coding DNA: TGTGCCAGCAGTCCGCAAGAGACCCAGTACTTC.

The chain uses TRBV9 and TRBJ1-5; D gene unclear. V lost 0 bases and J 4 bases, leaving 5 bases between the germline ends. Per the germline V gene, CDR1 is SGDLS and CDR2 is YYNGEE. This CDR3 has 13 amino acids. The CDR3 DNA reads as TGTGCCAGCAGCGTAGTCCCGAATCAGCCCCAGCATTTT. Protein sequence: CASSVVPNQPQHF.

The rearrangement joins TRBV11-3 to TRBJ1-2, with D possibly TRBD1 on 5 matching bases. With 1 base removed from V and 8 bases from J, the gap between germline ends came to 8 bases. The CDR3 spans 12 residues. CDR1 is SGHNT and CDR2 is YENEEA in the germline V gene. The CDR3 DNA sequence: TGTGCCAGCAGCTTAGGTCCAGGGGGCTACACCTTC. Protein sequence: CASSLGPGGYTF.